This TCR beta chain was sequenced during a study of human T cells and chemical hapten exposure. Time point defined: patch test 1, 2 weeks after DPC sensitization. Treatment of the sample: therapeutic diphenylcyclopropenone sensitization with weekly scalp DPC. Blood sampling occurred before each patch-test application. MiXCR, applied by TCRdb to the RACE reads, yields one record per CDR3 protein. The table shows about 120,000 distinct CDR3 sequences, with around 15% occurring only once. The receptor comes from a man between 18 and 35 years old with alopecia areata. Some clones in this sample may be carry-over from other donors' samples. This material consisted of whole blood, taken in connection with sensitization to the hapten diphenylcyclopropenone (DPC).

The CDR3 DNA sequence: TGTGCCAGCTCACCATTGGACAGGAGCTCCTATAATTCACCCCTCCACTTT. The encoded protein is CASSPLDRSSYNSPLHF. V and J are TRBV18 and TRBJ1-6; TRBD1 agrees at 7 bases. From germline, CDR1 is KGHSH and CDR2 LQKENI. Trimming cost V 2 bases and J 0 bases; bases outside gene matches: 4. The CDR3 extends over 17 amino acids.